The subject of this entry is one TCR beta chain. This clonotype was picked up many times. Which antigen it targets is not known. No clone much larger than this one lies a single base away; base qualities are absent. TCR libraries were constructed from roughly 380 ng RNA using the Immunoverse kit, and molecular barcoded adaptors covering alpha/delta and beta/gamma chains were employed. TCR library preparation used the same RNA that went into transcriptome sequencing. Sequencing of the TCR libraries was done on an Illumina HiSeq 4000 with 2 x 150 cycles. The study's processing was this. Using MiXCR, which included quality filtering and error correction, TCR reads were aligned to human V, D, J and C references and then assembled into CDR3 clonotypes. Clonotype counts and gene usage diversity were analyzed with the tcR package in R. For inspection of raw mapping reads, RNA-seq reads were mapped by STAR aligner version 2.5.3a onto GRCh37 of the human genome. To test how sequencing depth affects detected clonotypes, IR-seq fastq files were randomly downsampled with Seqtk 1.3. Clones were called with MiXCR by TCRdb after fastp trimmed the public reads at Q25, and only in-frame beta chains were retained. Identical CDR3 proteins give one entry, which carries the most common genes and DNA. The V and J calls follow TCRdb's processing rather than the paper's. The sample table lists almost 40,000 distinct CDR3 sequences, approximately 14% of them with a count of one. The top ten clonotypes cover around 19% of the sample.

A distance of 21 bases separates the germline ends of V and J, which lose 1 base and 5 bases respectively. From cysteine to phenylalanine, the CDR3 is 17 amino acids long. Only the CDR3 part of the read is kept: 51 bases, read in frame from the first base. CDR1 SQVTM and CDR2 ANQGSEA are derived from the germline V gene. Each patient had bone marrow sampled at the time of active disease. Ficoll-Hypaque density gradient centrifugation was used to isolate bone marrow mononuclear cells. Myeloma plasma cells were removed and CD138-negative cells were obtained by negative selection following labeling with CD138 magnetic microbeads on a MACS separator. Purity of the isolated cells was checked by flow cytometry on an Attune NxT using CD138 antibodies. Total RNA was extracted with TRIzol reagent and quantified with a NanoDrop spectrophotometer. Paired RNA-seq and IR-seq were performed on the CD138-negative bone marrow sample of each patient.

The data were obtained in a study of read filtering for tumor transcriptome and immune sequencing (dated by TCRdb to 2018 to 2020). Describing the broader study: The cohort had roughly 17 male and approximately 15 female patients with a mean age of about 66 years, ranging from 47 to 80. By revised international staging, roughly 8 patients were R-ISS I, about 17 were R-ISS II and 7 were R-ISS III. Using the same bone marrow samples, the study compared TCR repertoires obtained by targeted immune repertoire sequencing with those obtained by bulk whole-transcriptome sequencing. TCR-region mapped reads per sample ranged from about 4 to 10.27 million with IR-seq versus only roughly 75 to 1273 with RNA-seq. One of the main goals was to work out a read-filtering strategy for immune repertoire data, in particular whether clonotypes backed by only a single read should be removed. After DNase treatment, whole-transcriptome libraries were prepared with the TruSeq RNA Access Library Prep Kit. What the research found in general, with its limitations: The correlation between IR-seq and RNA-seq shared clonotype proportions rose when single-read clonotypes were removed. Compared with RNA-seq, IR-seq captured clonotypes at much higher depth and more reliably, and a smaller IR-seq throughput was enough to identify most shared clonotypes. In IR-seq, roughly four fifths of clonotypes but approximately 3.7% of total reads were represented by single-read clonotypes, whereas in RNA-seq, less than 75% of clonotypes and around 40% of reads were represented by single-read clonotypes. The sorted CD138-negative fraction was composed of a mixed bone marrow immune population rather than of purified T cells.

This receptor was taken from a donor older than 35 with multiple myeloma. The chain links TRBV29-1 with TRBJ2-1; TRBD2 could be the D gene, as 7 bases match. What was sequenced was a population of CD138-negative cells sorted from bone marrow. According to the study, the label for this sample's cell subset or site signals: bone marrow mononuclear cells depleted of CD138+ plasma/myeloma cells by negative magnetic selection. The DNA reads as follows: TGCAGCGTTGAAGGTTGGGGGGGGGCAGGTTTGGACAATGAGCAGTTCTTC. This codes for CSVEGWGGAGLDNEQFF.